What follows are 3 T cell receptor beta chains derived from one specimen sequenced in a study of Ad26.COV2.S vaccination and SARS-CoV-2 variants. Treatment given: around 19 received Ad26.COV2.S at low or high dose, single or two shots; roughly five received placebo; per-sample allocation not given. Collection of samples fell on day 63 after the first vaccine or placebo injection. Profiling relied on immunoSEQ multiplex PCR, and the TCRdb table lists in-frame clones only, not all of them. The table includes around 400,000 clones, around 82% detected once. The sample was peripheral blood, taken in a trial of Ad26.COV2.S vaccine versus placebo. These receptors originate from a person aged 18 to 59 who received the Ad26.COV2.S COVID-19 vaccine or a placebo.

This clone occurred once. The chain combines TRBV4-2 with TRBJ1-1, with TRBD1 as a possible D gene (5 bases). V shed 2 bases and J shed 8 bases, with 15 bases lying between them. Germline loops: CDR1 LGHNA, CDR2 YNFKEQ. The CDR3 runs 14 residues. CDR3 in amino acids: CASSQYAGTGEAFF. The CDR3 DNA follows: TGTGCCAGCAGCCAATACGCGGGAACAGGAGAAGCTTTCTTT.

The chain links TRBV6-6 to TRBJ2-3, with 11 nucleotides matching TRBD2. CDR1 MNHNY and CDR2 SVGAGI come from the germline V gene (reference sequence). CDR3 length: 15 amino acids. Trimming cost V 2 bases and J 6 bases; bases outside gene matches: 4. The CDR3 loop is CASSYVTSGVDTQYF. DNA for the CDR3: TGTGCCAGCAGTTACGTGACTAGCGGGGTTGATACGCAGTATTTT.

In this sample, this clone is medium-sized (0.01 to 0.1%). V is TRBV18 and J is TRBJ2-6; D unclear. V was trimmed by 3 bases and J by 0 bases, leaving 12 bases between them. CDR1 is KGHSH and CDR2 is LQKENI in the germline V gene. The CDR3 consists of 17 residues. This CDR3 reads CASSPAHLDSGANVLTF. In DNA, the CDR3 is TGTGCCAGCTCACCTGCTCATCTTGACTCTGGGGCCAACGTCCTGACTTTC.